The present entry profiles one T cell receptor (beta chain) with its context. The CDR3 extends over 14 amino acids. Germline CDR1 SGHTA, CDR2 FQGNSA. Trimming stripped 5 bases from V and 1 base from J, with 11 bases between. Per the authors' pipeline: By means of reference gene primer amplification, nucleated cell counts were estimated. The repertoire was sequenced with immunoSEQ multiplex PCR; TCRdb's copy has only in-frame clones and lacks some. The DNA was the basis for D and trimming; V, J and clone size are from that table. The table includes under 100,000 clones, around 90% detected once. This sample is part of a study of blood T cell repertoires in COVID-19. Turning to the study itself: Spain, Italy and the United States supplied samples that represented acute and convalescent COVID-19. The analysed material was cDNA or gDNA that came from T cells, B-cell-depleted T cells, or PBMCs.

The chain combines TRBV7-2 with TRBJ1-2, with D perhaps TRBD1 (5 bases). The sequenced sample was peripheral blood. The clonotype originates from a man in his fifties or sixties with active COVID-19. The CDR3 region is CASSPDSLNYGYTF. In DNA, the CDR3 is TGTGCCAGCAGCCCCGACAGCCTTAACTATGGCTACACCTTC.